This T cell receptor beta chain was captured by sequencing in a study of follicular helper T cells after annual influenza vaccination. This CDR3 has 17 amino acids. The germline CDR1 and CDR2 sequences are SGHTA and FQGNSA. Trimming cost V 5 bases and J 5 bases, with 24 bases left between them. Documented time point: 2015-2016 season, 7 days after influenza vaccination. Notes on this clone: Antigen: not known.

The assay was immunoSEQ multiplex PCR, and TCRdb's table has in-frame clones only and misses some. Counted here are fewer than 7,500 clones, roughly 76% occurring once; the ten biggest clones make up approximately 0.57%. Study-level results: Productive TCRB sequences came from only roughly 9.5-22% of cells. Yearly vaccinations repeatedly recalled conserved clonotypes in ICOS+CD38+ cTfh. Most later recoveries of Day 7 ICOS+CD38+ clones were ICOS-CD38- cTfh. Undersampling of larger non-cTfh compartments could not be excluded.

This receptor was taken from an adult who received the influenza vaccine. The sample was CXCR5- memory CD4+ T cells sorted from blood, taken 7 days after influenza vaccination. J is TRBJ2-5 and V is TRBV7-2, with TRBD2 as a possible D gene (6 bases). The CDR3 loop reads CASSPDLGRGGWETQYF. As DNA, the CDR3 is TGTGCCAGCAGCCCGGACCTAGGGCGGGGAGGTTGGGAGACCCAGTACTTC.